This passage covers 8 T cell receptor beta chains from one sample sequenced in a study of technical replicates of blood from a handful of donors. The repertoire was sequenced with immunoSEQ multiplex PCR; TCRdb's copy has only in-frame clones and lacks some. This sample has about 66,000 clones, with under 98% found just once. Source material: T cells isolated from PBMCs. These receptors were taken from a human donor in good health.

V gene TRBV19 combines with J gene TRBJ1-2; no reliable D call. With 7 bases removed from V and 8 bases from J, the gap between germline ends came to 11 bases. Germline CDR1 and CDR2: LNHDA and SQIVND (reference sequence). This CDR3 has 11 residues. CDR3 residues: CASKAGSGYTF. The CDR3 DNA is TGTGCCAGTAAAGCCGGGAGCGGCTACACCTTC. The full variable domain, in which reference TRBV19 and TRBJ1-2 provide the parts outside the CDR3, is DGGITQSPKYLFRKEGQNVTLSCEQNLNHDAMYWYRQDPGQGLRLIYYSQIVNDFQKGDIAEGYSVSREKKESFPLTVTSAQKNPTAFYLCASKAGSGYTFGSGTRLTVV.

V and J are TRBV6-1 and TRBJ2-7; 12 bases match TRBD2. Germline CDR1 and CDR2: MNHNS and SASEGT. V dropped 3 bases and J dropped 2; count of bases not matched to a gene: 5. CDR3 length: 16 residues. CDR3 DNA sequence: TGTGCCAGCAGTGAGCTCGGACTAGCGGGAACCTACGAGCAGTACTTC. Residues: CASSELGLAGTYEQYF.

This clone was seen a single time. This rearrangement joins TRBV11-2 to TRBJ2-7; D ambiguous. The CDR3 has 11 residues. The V and J ends lost 5 bases and 1 base respectively, with 3 bases between them. Per germline, CDR1 SGHAT and CDR2 FQNNGV. CDR3 DNA sequence: TGTGCCAGCAGCCCATCCTACGAGCAGTACTTC. This sequence encodes CASSPSYEQYF.

The chain has TRBV5-5 and TRBJ1-2; D gene uncertain. This CDR3 spans 13 amino acids. Germline V gene sequence: CDR1 SGHKS, CDR2 YYEKEE (reference sequence). V was shortened by 5 bases and J by 3 bases, with 11 bases between the two germline ends. The CDR3 DNA is TGTGCCAGCAGGCTCGACACCCACTATGGCTACACCTTC. This sequence encodes CASRLDTHYGYTF.

V is TRBV18 and J is TRBJ2-7; unclear D gene. Germline CDR1 and CDR2: KGHSH and LQKENI. V was shortened by 2 bases and J by 1 base, with 12 bases between the two germline ends. CDR3 length: 15 residues. The DNA for the CDR3 is TGTGCCAGCTCACCATATGCGGTTCTGTCCTACGAGCAGTACTTC. As protein: CASSPYAVLSYEQYF.

CDR3 amino acids: CASSPPDGTEAFF. CDR3 bases: TGTGCCAGCTCACCTCCAGATGGGACAGAAGCTTTCTTT. The V call is TRBV18, the J call TRBJ1-1; the D gene is possibly TRBD1 (6 bases). Trimming removed 3 bases from V and 8 bases from J, with 13 bases in between. CDR1 and CDR2 (germline): KGHSH, LQKENI. This CDR3 is 13 amino acids long.

Of note for this clone: Within the sample, other DNA sequences also encode this same CDR3. The DNA of the CDR3 is TGTGCCACCAGCAGGGGACTAGCGGGTGCCTACGAGCAGTACTTC. Amino acid sequence: CATSRGLAGAYEQYF. The chain recombines TRBV15 with TRBJ2-7; 12 bases agree with TRBD2. There are 15 residues in the CDR3. The germline V gene has CDR1 LNHNV and CDR2 YYDKDF (reference sequence). V lost 3 bases to trimming and J lost 2 bases; unmatched junction nucleotides: 2. Complete variable domain (other parts from reference TRBV15 and TRBJ2-7): DAMVIQNPRYQVTQFGKPVTLSCSQTLNHNVMYWYQQKSSQAPKLLFHYYDKDFNNEADTPDNFQSRRPNTSFCFLDIRSPGLGDTAMYLCATSRGLAGAYEQYFGPGTRLTVT.

The chain carries TRBV15 and TRBJ2-7; 7 bases map to TRBD1. V was pared by 0 bases and J by 4 bases, with 9 bases of the junction left unmatched. This CDR3 comprises 16 residues. Germline CDR1 and CDR2: LNHNV and YYDKDF (reference sequence). The DNA of the CDR3 is TGTGCCACCAGCAGAGATCCCGGACAGGTGCATTACGAGCAGTACTTC. This encodes CATSRDPGQVHYEQYF.